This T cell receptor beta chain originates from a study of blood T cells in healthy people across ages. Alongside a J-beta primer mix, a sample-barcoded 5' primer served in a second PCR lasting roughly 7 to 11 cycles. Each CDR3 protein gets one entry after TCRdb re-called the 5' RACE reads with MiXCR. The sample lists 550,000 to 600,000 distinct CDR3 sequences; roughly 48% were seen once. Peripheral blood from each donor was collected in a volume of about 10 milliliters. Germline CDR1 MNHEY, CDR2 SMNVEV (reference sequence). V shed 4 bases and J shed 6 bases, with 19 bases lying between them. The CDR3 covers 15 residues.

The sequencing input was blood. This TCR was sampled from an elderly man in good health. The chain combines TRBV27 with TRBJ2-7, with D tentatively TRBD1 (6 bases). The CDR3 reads CASSSGAVKTSEQYF. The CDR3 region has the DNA TGTGCCAGCAGTTCAGGGGCGGTTAAGACCTCCGAGCAGTACTTC.